One sample yielded the 27 T cell receptor beta chains listed below, sequenced in a study of CD8 T cells in ankylosing spondylitis. TCRdb recomputed calls from the 5' RACE reads with MiXCR, one row per CDR3 protein. The profile shows a few hundred thousand distinct CDR3 sequences, 20% to 25% of them singletons. The sample was blood, either unsorted or a sorted T cell fraction (not recorded which). The source of these receptors is a male donor with ankylosing spondylitis or in good health (not recorded which).

The rearrangement uses TRBV5-6 and TRBJ2-3, with D tentatively TRBD2 (5 bases). CDR1 and CDR2 from the germline V gene are SGHDT and YYEEEE. The V gene lost 6 bases and the J gene lost 4 bases, with 18 bases spanning the gap. This CDR3 is built from 15 residues. The CDR3 here is CASTPRDGGPDTQYF. The CDR3 coding sequence is TGTGCCAGCACCCCCCGGGATGGTGGGCCAGATACGCAGTATTTT.

The chain links TRBV5-5 to TRBJ2-1; tentatively, D is TRBD1 or TRBD2 (5 bases each). This CDR3 comprises 14 residues. Germline CDR1 SGHKS, CDR2 YYEKEE (reference sequence). The V end lost 0 bases, the J end lost 5 bases, and 9 bases lay between the germline ends. The CDR3 region has the DNA TGTGCCAGCAGCTTGGTCGGGACCGACAATGAGCAGTTCTTC. Translating gives CASSLVGTDNEQFF.

DNA of the CDR3: TGCAGCGTTGTTGGCATCCGATCCTACAATGAGCAGTTCTTC. It codes for CSVVGIRSYNEQFF. The gene calls are TRBV29-1 and TRBJ2-1; D is ambiguous. The CDR3 sequence is 14 residues long. V lost 4 bases, J lost 1 base, and 11 bases lay in between. Looked up from germline, CDR1 is SQVTM and CDR2 is ANQGSEA.

This clonotype appeared a few times. This chain links TRBV12-3 or TRBV12-4 with TRBJ2-7; 10 bases are a match to TRBD2. CDR3 length equals 15 residues. Germline trimming cut 6 bases from V and 3 bases from J; bases unmatched to any gene: 8. In DNA, the CDR3 is TGTGCCAGCAGCCCCGGGGAGCGGGGGGGCTACGAGCAGTACTTC. Translated: CASSPGERGGYEQYF.

A few counts support this clonotype. The chain uses TRBV30 and TRBJ2-2, with D uncertain. The CDR3 is 14 residues long. V was trimmed by 2 bases and J by 4 bases, leaving 11 bases between them. Germline V CDR1 and CDR2: GTSNPN, SVGIG (reference sequence). CDR3 nucleotides: TGTGCCTGGAGTCCTGATACCCTCACCGGGGAGCTGTTTTTT. It is translated as CAWSPDTLTGELFF.

This clonotype was seen a handful of times. The chain has TRBV20-1 and TRBJ2-1; D not resolved. Germline CDR1 reads DFQATT; CDR2 reads SNEGSKA (reference sequence). The germline V and J ends were trimmed by 0 bases and 12 bases, with 6 bases remaining between them. The CDR3 consists of 10 residues. CDR3 amino acids: CSARDDVQFF. The CDR3 DNA sequence: TGCAGTGCTAGAGATGATGTGCAGTTCTTC.

The DNA of the CDR3 is TGCAGTGCTAGAATCCGGGACCGAGATTACGAGCAGTACTTC. It yields the protein CSARIRDRDYEQYF. The chain combines TRBV20-1 with TRBJ2-7; D possibly matches TRBD1 or TRBD2 (5 bases each). Trimming removed 2 bases at V and 4 bases at J, with 15 bases between. CDR1 DFQATT and CDR2 SNEGSKA come from the germline V gene (reference sequence). The CDR3 covers 14 residues.

This clonotype was recorded many times. The V and J genes are TRBV11-2 and TRBJ2-3; D is ambiguous. The CDR3 loop spans 12 amino acids. Germline lookup yields CDR1 SGHAT and CDR2 FQNNGV. V was clipped by 0 bases and J by 2 bases, with 0 bases between them. The CDR3 reads CASSLDTDTQYF. The DNA for the CDR3 is TGTGCCAGCAGCTTAGACACAGATACGCAGTATTTT. Supplemented by reference TRBV11-2 and TRBJ2-3, the full variable domain reads EAGVAQSPRYKIIEKRQSVAFWCNPISGHATLYWYQQILGQGPKLLIQFQNNGVVDDSQLPKDRFSAERLKGVDSTLKIQPAKLEDSAVYLCASSLDTDTQYFGPGTRLTVL.

This clonotype has a count of ten or more. The V call is TRBV13, the J call TRBJ2-7, with D uncertain. Between the trimmed V and J ends, which lost 3 bases and 2 bases, there was a span of 8 bases. CDR1 is PRHDT, CDR2 FYEKMQ, per germline (reference sequence). The CDR3 has 13 amino acids. The CDR3 sequence is CASSLNSAYEQYF. The CDR3 DNA follows: TGTGCCAGCAGCTTGAACAGTGCCTACGAGCAGTACTTC.

This clonotype was detected only a few times. The V and J genes are TRBV10-3 and TRBJ2-3; 12 nucleotides line up with TRBD2. Germline CDR1 reads ENHRY; CDR2 reads SYGVKD. V gave up 7 bases and J gave up 3 bases; unmatched junction bases: 11. There are 17 residues in the CDR3. In nucleotides, the CDR3 is TGTGCCATCAATGGGGCTAGCGGGGGGGATTCAACAGATACGCAGTATTTT. It is translated as CAINGASGGDSTDTQYF.

The chain has TRBV12-3 or TRBV12-4 and TRBJ2-3; 10 nucleotides agree with TRBD2. The V and J ends lost 2 bases and 1 base, in that order; junction bases with no gene match: 3. The CDR3 sequence is 16 residues long. The chain's CDR3 is CASSLYGTSGTDTQYF. The DNA for the CDR3 is TGTGCCAGCAGTTTATACGGGACTAGCGGCACAGATACGCAGTATTTT.

This clonotype occurred a few times. V is TRBV2 and J is TRBJ2-5, with D perhaps TRBD1 (6 bases). The V gene lost 6 bases and the J gene lost 5 bases, with 10 bases spanning the gap. The CDR3 runs to 12 residues. Per germline, CDR1 SNHLY and CDR2 FYNNEI. CDR3 DNA sequence: TGTGCCAGCAGGGGACAACGGGAGACCCAGTACTTC. Residues: CASRGQRETQYF.

The J gene is TRBJ2-3, the V gene TRBV4-1, with TRBD2 matching over 10 bases. This CDR3 region has 16 residues. J lost 3 bases, V lost 5 bases, and 8 bases had no gene match. The germline gives CDR1 MGHRA, CDR2 YSYEKL. CDR3 region: CASSTGAGGPTDTQYF. In DNA form, the CDR3 reads TGCGCCAGCAGCACCGGAGCGGGGGGGCCTACAGATACGCAGTATTTT.

V and J are TRBV9 and TRBJ2-2; the match to TRBD1 covers 9 bases. Germline CDR1 is SGDLS and CDR2 is YYNGEE. CDR3 length equals 15 residues. J was trimmed by 6 bases and V by 3 bases; bases with no gene match: 6. The CDR3 sequence: CASSGLGQGPGELFF. As DNA, the CDR3 is TGTGCCAGCAGCGGACTTGGACAGGGGCCCGGGGAGCTGTTTTTT. Full variable domain (outside the CDR3, taken from reference TRBV9 and TRBJ2-2): DSGVTQTPKHLITATGQRVTLRCSPRSGDLSVYWYQQSLDQGLQFLIQYYNGEERAKGNILERFSAQQFPDLHSELNLSSLELGDSALYFCASSGLGQGPGELFFGEGSRLTVL.

This CDR3 reads CASSLLAGRFYNEQFF. CDR3 nucleotide sequence: TGTGCCAGCAGCTTATTAGCGGGCCGATTCTACAATGAGCAGTTCTTC. The V and J genes are TRBV7-3 and TRBJ2-1; 7 positions agree with TRBD2. The CDR3 runs 16 residues. V was pared by 2 bases and J by 3 bases, with 7 bases of the junction left unmatched. Germline loops: CDR1 SGHTA, CDR2 FQGTGA.

The V call is TRBV12-3 or TRBV12-4, the J call TRBJ1-1; no reliable D call. Trimming left V 7 bases short and J 6 bases short, with 12 bases between. The CDR3 runs to 12 residues. The CDR3 loop reads CASTFPGAEAFF. Here the CDR3 DNA reads TGTGCCAGCACTTTTCCGGGCGCTGAAGCTTTCTTT.

This chain connects TRBV6-5 to TRBJ2-7, with 7 nucleotides matching TRBD1. CDR3 length: 15 residues. The germline gives CDR1 MNHEY, CDR2 SVGAGI. The V segment lost 0 bases and the J segment 0 bases; nucleotides outside the gene matches: 2. CDR3 loop: CASSYSTGDSYEQYF. The DNA for the CDR3 is TGTGCCAGCAGTTACTCAACAGGGGACTCCTACGAGCAGTACTTC.

The genes are TRBV9 and TRBJ2-3; no firm D call. Germline V gene lookup returns CDR1 SGDLS and CDR2 YYNGEE. This CDR3 spans 11 amino acids. V was pared by 4 bases and J by 5 bases, with 5 bases between. CDR3 DNA: TGTGCCAGCAGCACTCTAGATACGCAGTATTTT. It translates to CASSTLDTQYF.

The table lists this clonotype with a few counts. The chain is built from TRBV29-1 and TRBJ2-2; D assignment may be TRBD1 or TRBD2 (6 bases each). CDR1 and CDR2 from the germline V gene are SQVTM and ANQGSEA. The CDR3 sequence is 16 residues long. V was trimmed by 6 bases and J by 0 bases, leaving 17 bases between them. The DNA for the CDR3 is TGCAGCGTGCGTGGGGTGGAGGGGGCGAACACCGGGGAGCTGTTTTTT. This translates into CSVRGVEGANTGELFF.

The chain is built from TRBV30 and TRBJ1-1; 7 nucleotides align to TRBD1. The germline gives CDR1 GTSNPN, CDR2 SVGIG (reference sequence). The CDR3 length is 13 residues. The J segment lost 1 base and the V segment lost 2 bases, leaving 1 base of the junction unmatched. The DNA of the CDR3 is TGTGCCTGGAGTCAGGGGGGGAACACTGAAGCTTTCTTT. It specifies CAWSQGGNTEAFF.

This clonotype was seen a handful of times. J is TRBJ2-1 and V is TRBV27; 7 nucleotides align to TRBD1. The trim removed 6 bases at V and 2 bases at J, leaving 1 base unmatched. CDR3 length: 13 amino acids. Germline lookup yields CDR1 MNHEY and CDR2 SMNVEV (reference sequence). The CDR3 loop is CASRTGTYNEQFF. The CDR3 nucleotides are TGTGCCAGCAGGACAGGGACCTACAATGAGCAGTTCTTC.

The chain carries TRBV6-5 and TRBJ1-2, with D uncertain. There are 14 residues in the CDR3. The V and J ends lost 0 bases and 3 bases respectively, with 8 bases between them. Germline CDR1 reads MNHEY; CDR2 reads SVGAGI. For the CDR3, the DNA is TGTGCCAGCAGTTACTCTCTCGGGGACTATGGCTACACCTTC. It yields the protein CASSYSLGDYGYTF.

This clonotype was observed a handful of times. The chain combines TRBV6-1 with TRBJ2-1, with a tentative D call TRBD1 (8 bases). The CDR3 spans 15 residues. V was clipped by 3 bases and J by 4 bases, with 13 bases between them. Germline assignment: CDR1 MNHNS and CDR2 SASEGT. As DNA, the CDR3 is TGTGCCAGCAGTGATACAGGGGGGGATTACAATGAGCAGTTCTTC. The encoded protein is CASSDTGGDYNEQFF.

The chain carries TRBV5-1 and TRBJ2-1, with a tentative D call TRBD1 (5 bases). This CDR3 is 18 amino acids long. Germline V gene data show CDR1 as SGHRS and CDR2 as YFSETQ. The V and J ends lost 4 bases and 5 bases respectively, with 25 bases between them. This CDR3 is CASSGPKFPQGRHNEQFF. The CDR3 DNA reads TGCGCCAGCAGCGGACCCAAATTTCCGCAGGGTCGGCACAATGAGCAGTTCTTC.

The V call is TRBV9, the J call TRBJ2-7; D could derive from TRBD1 or TRBD2 (5 bases each). V was shortened by 3 bases and J by 5 bases, with 18 bases between the two germline ends. Germline V lookup: CDR1 SGDLS, CDR2 YYNGEE. This CDR3 spans 15 amino acids. The CDR3 region has the DNA TGTGCCAGCAGCGCTCATAGGGACGCCACTGACGAGCAGTACTTC. Encoded protein: CASSAHRDATDEQYF.

This rearrangement joins TRBV10-3 to TRBJ2-5; D may correspond to TRBD1 or TRBD2 (5 bases each). This CDR3 has 12 amino acids. Between the trimmed V and J ends, which lost 3 bases and 5 bases, there was a span of 7 bases. Germline CDR1 and CDR2: ENHRY and SYGVKD. The CDR3 DNA reads TGTGCCATCAGTGACGAGGGGGAGACCCAGTACTTC. This translates into CAISDEGETQYF.

In its sample, this clonotype was seen a few times. The genes are TRBV3-1 and TRBJ1-1; D is uncertain. Trimming left V 1 base short and J 8 bases short, with 8 bases between. Germline V gene sequence: CDR1 LGHDT, CDR2 YNNKEL (reference sequence). The length of the CDR3 is 12 residues. CDR3 nucleotides: TGTGCCAGCAGCCAAGTACCAAGGGAAGCTTTCTTT. Its protein product is CASSQVPREAFF.